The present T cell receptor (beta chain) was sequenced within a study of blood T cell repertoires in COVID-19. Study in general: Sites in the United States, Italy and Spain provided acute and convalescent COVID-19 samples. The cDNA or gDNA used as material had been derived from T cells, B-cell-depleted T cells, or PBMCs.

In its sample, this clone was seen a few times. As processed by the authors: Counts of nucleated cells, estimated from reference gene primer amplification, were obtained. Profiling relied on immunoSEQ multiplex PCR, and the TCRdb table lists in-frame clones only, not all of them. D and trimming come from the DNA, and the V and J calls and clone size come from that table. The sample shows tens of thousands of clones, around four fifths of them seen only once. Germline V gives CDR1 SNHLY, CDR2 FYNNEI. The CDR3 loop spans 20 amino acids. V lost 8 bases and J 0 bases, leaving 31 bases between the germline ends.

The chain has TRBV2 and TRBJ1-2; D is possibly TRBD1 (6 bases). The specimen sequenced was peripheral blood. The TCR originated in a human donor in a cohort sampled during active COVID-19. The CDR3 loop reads CASLLRTAYPYNYSNYGYTF. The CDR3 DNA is TGTGCCAGCCTACTCCGGACAGCTTACCCATATAACTATTCTAACTATGGCTACACCTTC.